This T cell receptor beta chain was identified in a study of identical twins' blood T cells. TCRdb called the 5' RACE reads again in MiXCR, with one record for every CDR3 protein. Of a few hundred thousand distinct CDR3 sequences in the sample, 28% were seen once. General study results and limits: Abundant TCRbeta CDR3s overlapped more between twins than with unrelated donors.

This clonotype was found a few times. Its specificity is not known. This CDR3 is 16 amino acids long. Looked up from germline, CDR1 is SGHDN and CDR2 is FVKESK. V was trimmed by 4 bases and J by 7 bases, leaving 19 bases between them. The chain joins TRBV14 to TRBJ2-2, with D perhaps matching TRBD1 (6 bases). The sequencing input was PBMCs. The sequence came from a woman aged 18 to 49 in good health. The CDR3 protein is CASSLIPGAIVGELFF. Written as DNA, the CDR3 is TGTGCCAGCAGCCTTATCCCAGGGGCGATCGTCGGGGAGCTGTTTTTT.